These T cell receptor beta chains were read from a single sample in a study of blood T cell repertoires in COVID-19. Profiled with immunoSEQ multiplex PCR; TCRdb holds only in-frame clones, not every one. The data hold under 90,000 clones, with roughly 85% observed a single time. Sequenced: peripheral blood. The receptors were sampled from a man between 60 and 70 years old with acute or convalescent COVID-19. The CDR3 runs from the conserved cysteine through the conserved F or W.

j_call | v_call | cdr3_aa
TRBJ1-3 | TRBV27 | CASSSGGLNTIYF
TRBJ1-1 | TRBV6-2/TRBV6-3 | CASSYVSQTGAMNTEAFF
TRBJ1-2 | TRBV7-9 | CASSLDGTGGYTF
TRBJ1-5 | TRBV28 | CASSPPLWTASNQPQHF
TRBJ1-1 | TRBV2 | CASSESGTEAFF
TRBJ2-2 | TRBV11-3 | CASSLDQTAGELFF
TRBJ2-7 | TRBV11-2 | CASSSSYEQYF
TRBJ2-5 | TRBV19 | CASRYRQEETQYF
TRBJ2-7 | TRBV27 | CASSFVTGASSYEQYF
TRBJ1-3 | TRBV9 | CASSVSAAAGNTIYF
TRBJ1-2 | TRBV11-2 | CASSPRQGRHTNGYTF
TRBJ2-7 | TRBV10-2 | CASSKGQALEQYF
TRBJ2-5 | TRBV12-3/TRBV12-4 | CASSWRVEETQYF
TRBJ1-1 | TRBV10-3 | CAISESSISEAFF
TRBJ1-5 | TRBV6-1 | CASSAYRDRAYNQPQHF
TRBJ1-3 | TRBV11-2 | CASSLDWDSGNTIYF
TRBJ1-5 | TRBV5-4 | CASSPEPGGTQPQHF
TRBJ2-7 | TRBV29-1 | CSVDGIGAGARDEQYF
TRBJ1-5 | TRBV7-6 | CASSSQGQGGQPQHF
TRBJ2-3 | TRBV10-3 | CAISGGPGTGTTDTQYF
TRBJ1-1 | TRBV6-1 | CASTDRGRVTEAFF
TRBJ2-3 | TRBV24-1 | CATMPSGDSTDTQYF